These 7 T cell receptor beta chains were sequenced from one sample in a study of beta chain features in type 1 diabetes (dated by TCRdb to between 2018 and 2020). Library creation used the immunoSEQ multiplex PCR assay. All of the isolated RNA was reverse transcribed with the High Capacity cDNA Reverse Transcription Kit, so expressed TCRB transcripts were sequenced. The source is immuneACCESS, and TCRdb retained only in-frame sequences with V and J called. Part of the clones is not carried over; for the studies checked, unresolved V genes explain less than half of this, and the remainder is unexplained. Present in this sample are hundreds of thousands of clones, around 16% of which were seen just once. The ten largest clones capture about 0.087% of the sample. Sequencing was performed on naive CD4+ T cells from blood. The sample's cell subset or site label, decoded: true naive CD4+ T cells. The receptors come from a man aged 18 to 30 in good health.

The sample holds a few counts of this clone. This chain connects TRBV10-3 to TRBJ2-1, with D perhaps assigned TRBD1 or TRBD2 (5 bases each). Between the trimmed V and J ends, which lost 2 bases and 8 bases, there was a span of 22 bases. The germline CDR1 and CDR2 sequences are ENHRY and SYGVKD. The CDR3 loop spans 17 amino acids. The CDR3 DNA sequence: TGTGCCATCAGTGAGCCGAGGGGCTCTTTAGGTTACTATGAGCAGTTCTTC. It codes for CAISEPRGSLGYYEQFF.

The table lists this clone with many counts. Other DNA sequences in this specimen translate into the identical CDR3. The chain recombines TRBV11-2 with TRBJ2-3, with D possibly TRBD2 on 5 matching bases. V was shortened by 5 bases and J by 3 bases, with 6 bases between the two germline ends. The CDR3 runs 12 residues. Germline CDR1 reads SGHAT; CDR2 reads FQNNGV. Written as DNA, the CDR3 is TGTGCCAGCAGCCCGGGGACAGATACGCAGTATTTT. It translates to CASSPGTDTQYF.

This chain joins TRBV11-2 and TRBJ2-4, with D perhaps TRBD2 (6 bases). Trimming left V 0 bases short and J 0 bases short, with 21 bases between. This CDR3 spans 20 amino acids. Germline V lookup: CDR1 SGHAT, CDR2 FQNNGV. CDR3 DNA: TGTGCCAGCAGCTTAGAGGCCGCCCCCTTTAGCGGTGTAGCCAAAAACATTCAGTACTTC. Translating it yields CASSLEAAPFSGVAKNIQYF.

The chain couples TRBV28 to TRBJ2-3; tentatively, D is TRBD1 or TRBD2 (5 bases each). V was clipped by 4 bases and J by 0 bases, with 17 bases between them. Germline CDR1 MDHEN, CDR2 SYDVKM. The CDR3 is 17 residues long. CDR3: CASSYQLGRDSTDTQYF. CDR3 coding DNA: TGTGCCAGCAGTTACCAATTGGGAAGGGACAGCACAGATACGCAGTATTTT.

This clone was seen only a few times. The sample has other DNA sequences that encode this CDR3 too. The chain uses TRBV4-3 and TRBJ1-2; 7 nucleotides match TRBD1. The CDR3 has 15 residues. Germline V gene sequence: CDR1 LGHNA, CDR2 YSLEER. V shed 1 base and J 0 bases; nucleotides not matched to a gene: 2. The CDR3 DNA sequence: TGCGCCAGCAGCCAAGCCGGGACAGCTAACTATGGCTACACCTTC. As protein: CASSQAGTANYGYTF.

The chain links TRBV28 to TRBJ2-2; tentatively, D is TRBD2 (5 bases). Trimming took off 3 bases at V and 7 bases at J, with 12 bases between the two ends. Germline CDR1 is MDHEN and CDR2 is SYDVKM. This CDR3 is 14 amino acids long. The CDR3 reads CASSFVRANGELFF. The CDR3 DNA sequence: TGTGCCAGCAGTTTTGTGAGGGCCAACGGGGAGCTGTTTTTT.

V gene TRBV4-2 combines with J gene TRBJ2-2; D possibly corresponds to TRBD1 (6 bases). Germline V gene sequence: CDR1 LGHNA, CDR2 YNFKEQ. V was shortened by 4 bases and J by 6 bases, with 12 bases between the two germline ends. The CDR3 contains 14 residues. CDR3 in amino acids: CASSRARGSGELFF. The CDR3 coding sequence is TGTGCCAGCAGCCGCGCCAGGGGATCCGGGGAGCTGTTTTTT.